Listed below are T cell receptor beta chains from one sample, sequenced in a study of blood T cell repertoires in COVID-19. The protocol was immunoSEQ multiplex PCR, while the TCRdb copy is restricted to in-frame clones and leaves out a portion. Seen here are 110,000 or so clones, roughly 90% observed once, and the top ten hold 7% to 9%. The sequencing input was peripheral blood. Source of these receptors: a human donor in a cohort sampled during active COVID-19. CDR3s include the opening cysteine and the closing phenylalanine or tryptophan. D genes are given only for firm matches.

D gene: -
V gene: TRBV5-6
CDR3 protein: CASSLEGQGYSEAFF

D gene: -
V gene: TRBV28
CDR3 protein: CASSLRIAGHPGTGNTIYF

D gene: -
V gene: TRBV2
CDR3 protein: CASISKLRNSYNEQFF

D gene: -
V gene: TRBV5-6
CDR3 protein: CASSLDSRRMAGYTF

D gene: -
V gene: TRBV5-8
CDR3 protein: CASSLEPYQPQHF

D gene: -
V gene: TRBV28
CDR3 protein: CASREGTPMGYTF

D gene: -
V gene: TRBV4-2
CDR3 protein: CASSRGGFTGNTIYF

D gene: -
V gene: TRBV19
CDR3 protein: CASSPGFNILSEAFF

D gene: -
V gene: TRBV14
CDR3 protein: CASSQGRNYGYTF

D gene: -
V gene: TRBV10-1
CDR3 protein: CASSVADTQYF

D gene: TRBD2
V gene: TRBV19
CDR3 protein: CASNVGTGGYEQYF

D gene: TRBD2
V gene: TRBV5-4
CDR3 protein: CASSGGTSGSPYNEQFF

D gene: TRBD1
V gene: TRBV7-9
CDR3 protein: CASSSFLGQGSGTEAFF

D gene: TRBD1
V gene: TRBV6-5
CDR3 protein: CASSRTGVMNTEAFF

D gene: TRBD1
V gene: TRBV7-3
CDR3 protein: CASSSGQGYGYTF

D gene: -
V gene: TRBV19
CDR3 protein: CASSDLSEQFF

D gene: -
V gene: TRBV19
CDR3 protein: CASRLQGGIDEQYF

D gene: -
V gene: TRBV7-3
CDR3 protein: CASSSQTGYNEQFF

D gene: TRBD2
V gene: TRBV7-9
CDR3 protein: CASSSRLAGVTDTQYF

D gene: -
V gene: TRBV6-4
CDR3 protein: CASRSRDIYPEAFF

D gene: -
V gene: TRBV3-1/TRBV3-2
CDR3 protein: CASSQGPQGGNYGYTF

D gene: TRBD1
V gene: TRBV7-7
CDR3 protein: CASSLNTGVAYEQYF

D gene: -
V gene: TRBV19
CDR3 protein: CASSNNRNTEAFF

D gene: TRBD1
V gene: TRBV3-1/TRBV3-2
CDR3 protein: CASSPLDREANYGYTF

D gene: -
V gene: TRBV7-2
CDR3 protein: CASSRPGTGGSSYNEQFF

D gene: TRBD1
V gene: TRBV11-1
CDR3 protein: CASRTGVTNTEAFF

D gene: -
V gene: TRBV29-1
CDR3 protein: CSVEVPGSGANVLTF

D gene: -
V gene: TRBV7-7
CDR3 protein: CASSSRGTDTQYF

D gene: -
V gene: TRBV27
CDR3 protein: CASSPGQISNQPQHF

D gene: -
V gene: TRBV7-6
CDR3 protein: CASSLLVSSGELFF

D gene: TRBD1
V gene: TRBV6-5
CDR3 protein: CASTTGYGYTF

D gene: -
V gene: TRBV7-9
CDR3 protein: CASTYLGRVSGNTIYF

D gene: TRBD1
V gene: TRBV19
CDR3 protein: CASSPTPDRLYGYTF

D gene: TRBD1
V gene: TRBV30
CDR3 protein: CAWSPRDRGIMNTEAFF

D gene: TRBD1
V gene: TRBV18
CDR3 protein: CASSPSGTGHPDTQYF

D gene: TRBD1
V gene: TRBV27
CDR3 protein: CASGVVKRQGGEKLFF

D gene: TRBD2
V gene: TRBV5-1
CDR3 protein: CASSLKTSGSYEQYF

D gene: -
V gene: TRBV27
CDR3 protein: CASSLSNSGANVLTF

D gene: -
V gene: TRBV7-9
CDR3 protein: CASSLVSYEQYF

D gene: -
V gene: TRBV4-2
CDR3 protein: CASSPRGGVNQPQHF

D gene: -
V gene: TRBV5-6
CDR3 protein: CASSLGFQLIQPQHF

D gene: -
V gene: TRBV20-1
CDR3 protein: CSASRLQGLVDNSPLHF

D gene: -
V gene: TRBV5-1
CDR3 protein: CASSLSPNQPQHF

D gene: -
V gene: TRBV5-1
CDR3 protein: CASSYTGSSYEQYF

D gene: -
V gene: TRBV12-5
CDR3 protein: CASGRGTPAPFEKLFF

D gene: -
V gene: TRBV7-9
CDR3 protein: CASSLMGGNTEAFF

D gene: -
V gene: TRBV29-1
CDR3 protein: CSVDPQNTEAFF

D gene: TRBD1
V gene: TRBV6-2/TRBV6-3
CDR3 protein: CASSRGQANYGYTF

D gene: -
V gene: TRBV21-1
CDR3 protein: CTPLEGRGDRAWTF